The sample holds a few counts of the clone carrying this T cell receptor beta chain. Antigen: not known. Via MiXCR, TCRdb re-called the RACE reads, giving one row per CDR3 protein. The table lists around 130,000 distinct CDR3 sequences, 12% of them singletons. The data belong to a study of human T cells and chemical hapten exposure. Study results and limitations: TCRs above 1 in 1000 frequency stayed constant with DPC sensitization.

CDR1 is MNHNS, CDR2 SASEGT, per germline. Trimming pared 7 bases from V and 9 bases from J, leaving 16 bases between. CDR3 length: 13 amino acids. Specified time point: patch test 2, 6 weeks after DPC sensitization. Treatment in this sample: therapeutic diphenylcyclopropenone sensitization with weekly scalp DPC. The receptor was derived from a woman aged 45-59 years with alopecia areata. Some clones in this sample may be carry-over from other donors' samples. V is TRBV6-1 and J is TRBJ2-4; D is unresolved. Specimen: whole blood, collected in connection with sensitization to the hapten diphenylcyclopropenone (DPC). DNA for the CDR3: TGTGCCAGCATTATCGACCCAACGGGCATTCAGTACTTC. Encoded protein: CASIIDPTGIQYF.